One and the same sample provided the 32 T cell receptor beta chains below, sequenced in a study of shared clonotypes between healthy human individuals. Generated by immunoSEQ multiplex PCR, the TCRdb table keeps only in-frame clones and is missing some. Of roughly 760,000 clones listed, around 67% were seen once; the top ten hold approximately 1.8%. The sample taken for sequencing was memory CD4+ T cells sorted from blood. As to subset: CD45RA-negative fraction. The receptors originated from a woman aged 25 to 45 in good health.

CDR3: CASSPNPTSGGKNIQYF. CDR3 bases: TGTGCCAGCAGCCCGAATCCTACTAGCGGGGGGAAAAACATTCAGTACTTC. The J gene is TRBJ2-4, the V gene TRBV5-4; 12 bases are shared with TRBD2. J was trimmed by 4 bases and V by 4 bases; bases with no gene match: 9. CDR1 is SGHNT, CDR2 YYREEE, per germline (reference sequence). This CDR3 has 17 amino acids.

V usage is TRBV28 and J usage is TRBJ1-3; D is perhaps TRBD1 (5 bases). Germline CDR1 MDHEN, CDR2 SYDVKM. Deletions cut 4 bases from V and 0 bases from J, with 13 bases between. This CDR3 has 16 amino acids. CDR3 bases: TGTGCCAGCAGTTATGTTGGGGGTCGCTCTGGAAACACCATATATTTT. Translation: CASSYVGGRSGNTIYF.

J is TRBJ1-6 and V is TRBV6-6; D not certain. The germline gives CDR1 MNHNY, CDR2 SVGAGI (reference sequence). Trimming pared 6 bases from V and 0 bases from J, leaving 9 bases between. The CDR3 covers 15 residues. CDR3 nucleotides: TGTGCCAGCAGAACGTACAGCTCCTATAATTCACCCCTCCACTTT. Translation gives CASRTYSSYNSPLHF.

Here the CDR3 DNA reads TGTGCCAGCAGTTTGATACAGGGGAATGAAAAACTGTTTTTT. It specifies CASSLIQGNEKLFF. This chain links TRBV28 with TRBJ1-4; 7 bases line up with TRBD1. V lost 3 bases and J lost 5; bases outside the gene matches: 3. The CDR3 spans 14 residues. Germline CDR1 MDHEN, CDR2 SYDVKM.

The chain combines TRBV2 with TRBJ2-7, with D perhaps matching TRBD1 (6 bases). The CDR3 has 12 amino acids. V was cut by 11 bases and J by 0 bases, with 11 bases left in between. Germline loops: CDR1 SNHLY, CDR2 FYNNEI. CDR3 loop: CACSQGSYEQYF. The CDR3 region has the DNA TGTGCCTGCTCACAGGGCTCCTACGAGCAGTACTTC.

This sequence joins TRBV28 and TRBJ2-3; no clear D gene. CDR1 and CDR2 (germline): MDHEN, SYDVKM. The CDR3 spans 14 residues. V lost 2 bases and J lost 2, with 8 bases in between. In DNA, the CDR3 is TGTGCCAGCAGTTTAGTAGGATACACAGATACGCAGTATTTT. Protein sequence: CASSLVGYTDTQYF.

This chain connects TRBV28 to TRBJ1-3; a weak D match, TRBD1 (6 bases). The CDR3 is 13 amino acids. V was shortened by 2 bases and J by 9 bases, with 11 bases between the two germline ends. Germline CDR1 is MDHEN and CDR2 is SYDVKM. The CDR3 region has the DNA TGTGCCAGCAGTTTACCGCAGGGGACCACCATATATTTT. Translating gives CASSLPQGTTIYF.

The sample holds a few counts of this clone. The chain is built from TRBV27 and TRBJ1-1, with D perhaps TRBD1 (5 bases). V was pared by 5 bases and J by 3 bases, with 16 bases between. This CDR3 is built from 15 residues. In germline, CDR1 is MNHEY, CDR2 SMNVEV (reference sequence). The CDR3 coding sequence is TGTGCCAGCAGTCTTAAGGGGCTTGTGGACACTGAAGCTTTCTTT. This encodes CASSLKGLVDTEAFF.

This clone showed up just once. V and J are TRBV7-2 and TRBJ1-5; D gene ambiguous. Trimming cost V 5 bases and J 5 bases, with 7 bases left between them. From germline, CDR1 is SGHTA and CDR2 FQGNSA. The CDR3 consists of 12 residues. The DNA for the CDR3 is TGTGCCAGCAGCCTCTTCCATCAGCCCCAGCATTTT. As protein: CASSLFHQPQHF.

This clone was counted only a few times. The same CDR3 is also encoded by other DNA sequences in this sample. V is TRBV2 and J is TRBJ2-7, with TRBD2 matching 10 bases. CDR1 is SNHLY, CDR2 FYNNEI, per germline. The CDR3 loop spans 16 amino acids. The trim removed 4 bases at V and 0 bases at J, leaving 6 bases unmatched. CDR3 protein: CASSGIGTSVSYEQYF. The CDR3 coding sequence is TGTGCCAGCAGTGGTATTGGGACTAGCGTCTCCTACGAGCAGTACTTC.

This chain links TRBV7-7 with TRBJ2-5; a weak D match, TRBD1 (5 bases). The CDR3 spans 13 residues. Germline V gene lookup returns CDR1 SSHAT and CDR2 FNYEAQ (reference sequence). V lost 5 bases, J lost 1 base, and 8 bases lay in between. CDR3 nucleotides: TGTGCCAGCAGCCCGACAGTCCAAGAGACCCAGTACTTC. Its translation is CASSPTVQETQYF.

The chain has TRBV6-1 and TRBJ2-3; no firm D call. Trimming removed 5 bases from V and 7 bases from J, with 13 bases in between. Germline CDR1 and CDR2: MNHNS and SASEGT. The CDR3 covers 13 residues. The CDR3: CASSRDTPNTQYF. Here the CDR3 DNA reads TGTGCCAGCAGTCGTGACACCCCAAATACGCAGTATTTT.

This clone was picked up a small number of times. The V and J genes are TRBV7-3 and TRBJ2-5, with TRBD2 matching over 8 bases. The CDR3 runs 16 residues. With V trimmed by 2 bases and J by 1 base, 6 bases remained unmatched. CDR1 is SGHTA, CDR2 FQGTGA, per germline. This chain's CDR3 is CASSLRAGASQETQYF. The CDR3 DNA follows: TGTGCCAGCAGCTTACGAGCGGGAGCTTCCCAAGAGACCCAGTACTTC.

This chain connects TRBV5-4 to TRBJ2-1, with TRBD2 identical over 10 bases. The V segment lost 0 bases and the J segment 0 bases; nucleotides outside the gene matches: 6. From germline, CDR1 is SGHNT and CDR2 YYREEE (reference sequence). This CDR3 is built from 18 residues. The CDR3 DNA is TGTGCCAGCAGCTTGGTTTACTCTAGCGGGAGCTCCTACAATGAGCAGTTCTTC. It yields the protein CASSLVYSSGSSYNEQFF.

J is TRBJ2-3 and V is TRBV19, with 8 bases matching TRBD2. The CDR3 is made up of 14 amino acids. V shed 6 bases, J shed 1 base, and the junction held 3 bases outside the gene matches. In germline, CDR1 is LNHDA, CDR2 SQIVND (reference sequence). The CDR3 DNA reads TGTGCCAGTAGGGAGCGGGAGCGCACAGATACGCAGTATTTT. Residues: CASRERERTDTQYF.

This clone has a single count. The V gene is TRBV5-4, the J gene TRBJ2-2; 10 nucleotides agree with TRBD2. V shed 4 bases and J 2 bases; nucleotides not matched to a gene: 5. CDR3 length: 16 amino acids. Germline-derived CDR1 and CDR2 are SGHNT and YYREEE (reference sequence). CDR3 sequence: CASSPRTSGNTGELFF. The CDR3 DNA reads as TGTGCCAGCAGCCCCCGGACTAGCGGAAACACCGGGGAGCTGTTTTTT.

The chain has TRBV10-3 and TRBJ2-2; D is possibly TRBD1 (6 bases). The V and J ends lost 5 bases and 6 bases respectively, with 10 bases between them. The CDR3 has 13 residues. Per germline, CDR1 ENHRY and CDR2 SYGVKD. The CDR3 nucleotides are TGTGCCATCAGTTCACAGGGTGCCGGGGAGCTGTTTTTT. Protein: CAISSQGAGELFF.

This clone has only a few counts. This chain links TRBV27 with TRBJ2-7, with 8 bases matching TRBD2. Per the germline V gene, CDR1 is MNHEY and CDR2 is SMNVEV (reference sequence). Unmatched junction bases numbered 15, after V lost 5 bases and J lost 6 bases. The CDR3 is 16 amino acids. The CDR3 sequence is CASSRWGSGTISEQYF. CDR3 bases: TGTGCCAGCAGTCGCTGGGGTAGCGGGACTATCTCCGAGCAGTACTTC.

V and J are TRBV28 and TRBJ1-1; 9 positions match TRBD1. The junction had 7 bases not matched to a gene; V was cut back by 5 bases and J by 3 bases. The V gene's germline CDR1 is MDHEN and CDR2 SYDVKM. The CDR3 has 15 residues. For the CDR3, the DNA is TGTGCCAGCAGTCAAGGGACAGGGACGCACACTGAAGCTTTCTTT. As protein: CASSQGTGTHTEAFF.

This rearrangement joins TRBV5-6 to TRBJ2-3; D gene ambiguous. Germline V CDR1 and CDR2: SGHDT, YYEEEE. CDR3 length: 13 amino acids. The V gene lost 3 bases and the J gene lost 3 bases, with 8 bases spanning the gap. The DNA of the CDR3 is TGTGCCAGCAGCTCCAGAGTGACAGATACGCAGTATTTT. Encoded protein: CASSSRVTDTQYF.

CDR3: CASSVDTGTSLHEQYF. Here the CDR3 DNA reads TGTGCCAGCAGCGTGGATACCGGGACTAGCTTGCACGAGCAGTACTTC. V is TRBV9 and J is TRBJ2-7, with 9 bases fitting TRBD2. From germline, CDR1 is SGDLS and CDR2 YYNGEE. With 2 bases clipped from V and 5 bases from J, the junction kept 11 bases outside the gene matches. This CDR3 spans 16 amino acids. Full variable domain (missing parts from reference TRBV9 and TRBJ2-7): DSGVTQTPKHLITATGQRVTLRCSPRSGDLSVYWYQQSLDQGLQFLIQYYNGEERAKGNILERFSAQQFPDLHSELNLSSLELGDSALYFCASSVDTGTSLHEQYFGPGTRLTVT.

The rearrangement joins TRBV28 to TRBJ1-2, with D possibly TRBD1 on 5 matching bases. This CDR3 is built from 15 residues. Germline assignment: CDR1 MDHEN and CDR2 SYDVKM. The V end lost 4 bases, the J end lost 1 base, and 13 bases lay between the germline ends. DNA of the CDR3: TGTGCCAGCAGTTCCGGGACTGCGGGTAACTATGGCTACACCTTC. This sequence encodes CASSSGTAGNYGYTF.

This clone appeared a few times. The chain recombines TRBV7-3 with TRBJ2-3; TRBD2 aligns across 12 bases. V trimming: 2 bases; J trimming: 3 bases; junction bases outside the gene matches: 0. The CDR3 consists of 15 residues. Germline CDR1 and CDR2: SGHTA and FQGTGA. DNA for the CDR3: TGTGCCAGCAGCTTAGGACTAGCGGGAACAGATACGCAGTATTTT. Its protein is CASSLGLAGTDTQYF. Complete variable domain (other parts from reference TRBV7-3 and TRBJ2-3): GAGVSQTPSNKVTEKGKYVELRCDPISGHTALYWYRQSLGQGPEFLIYFQGTGAADDSGLPNDRFFAVRPEGSVSTLKIQRTERGDSAVYLCASSLGLAGTDTQYFGPGTRLTVL.

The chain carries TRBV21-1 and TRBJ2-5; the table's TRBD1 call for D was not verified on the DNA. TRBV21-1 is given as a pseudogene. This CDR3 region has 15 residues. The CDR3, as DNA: TGTGCCAGCAAGAAACCACCGGGACAGGGAGAGACCCAGTACTTC. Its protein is CASKKPPGQGETQYF.

DNA for the CDR3: TGTGCCATCAGTGAAAACAGGGTTACGAACACTGAAGCTTTCTTT. The encoded protein is CAISENRVTNTEAFF. The genes are TRBV10-3 and TRBJ1-1; a possible D gene is TRBD1 (6 bases). CDR3 size: 15 residues. The V end was cut by 3 bases, the J end by 1 base, with 12 bases between. CDR1 is ENHRY and CDR2 is SYGVKD in the germline V gene.

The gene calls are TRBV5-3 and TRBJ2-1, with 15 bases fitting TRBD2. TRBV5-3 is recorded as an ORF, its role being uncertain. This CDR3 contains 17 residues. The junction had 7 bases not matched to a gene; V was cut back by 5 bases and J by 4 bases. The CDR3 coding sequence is TGTGCCAGAAGTCCTGGGACTAGCGGGAGGTCTTACAATGAGCAGTTCTTC. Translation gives CARSPGTSGRSYNEQFF.

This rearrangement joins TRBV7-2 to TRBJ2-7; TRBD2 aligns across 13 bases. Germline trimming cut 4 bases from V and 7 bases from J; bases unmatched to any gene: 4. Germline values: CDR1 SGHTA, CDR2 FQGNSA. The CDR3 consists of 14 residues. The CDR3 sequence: CASSSGTSGVEQYF. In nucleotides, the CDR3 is TGTGCCAGCAGCTCCGGGACTAGCGGGGTGGAGCAGTACTTC.

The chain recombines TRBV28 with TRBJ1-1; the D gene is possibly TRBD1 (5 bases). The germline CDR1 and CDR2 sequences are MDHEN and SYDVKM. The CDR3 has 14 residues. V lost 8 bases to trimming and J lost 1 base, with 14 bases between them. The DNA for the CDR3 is TGTGCCAGCCAGCGGGGGACGGGGAACACTGAAGCTTTCTTT. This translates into CASQRGTGNTEAFF.

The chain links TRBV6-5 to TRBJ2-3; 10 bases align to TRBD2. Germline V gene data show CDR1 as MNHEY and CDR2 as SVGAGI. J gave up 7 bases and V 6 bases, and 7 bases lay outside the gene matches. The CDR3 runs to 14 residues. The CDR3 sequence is CASSPGTSENTQYF. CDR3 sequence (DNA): TGTGCCAGCAGCCCCGGGACTAGCGAGAATACGCAGTATTTT.

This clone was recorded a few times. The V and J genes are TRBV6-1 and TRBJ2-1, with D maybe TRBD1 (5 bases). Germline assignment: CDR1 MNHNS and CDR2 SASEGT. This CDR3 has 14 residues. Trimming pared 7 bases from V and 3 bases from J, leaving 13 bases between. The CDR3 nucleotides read TGTGCCAGCACCAGCTCAGGGAACTACAATGAGCAGTTCTTC. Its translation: CASTSSGNYNEQFF.

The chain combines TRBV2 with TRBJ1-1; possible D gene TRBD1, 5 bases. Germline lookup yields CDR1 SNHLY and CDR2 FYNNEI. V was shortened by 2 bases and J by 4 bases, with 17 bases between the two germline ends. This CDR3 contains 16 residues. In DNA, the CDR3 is TGTGCCAGCAGTGAACCCAGGGAATATCGGGGCACTGAAGCTTTCTTT. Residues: CASSEPREYRGTEAFF.

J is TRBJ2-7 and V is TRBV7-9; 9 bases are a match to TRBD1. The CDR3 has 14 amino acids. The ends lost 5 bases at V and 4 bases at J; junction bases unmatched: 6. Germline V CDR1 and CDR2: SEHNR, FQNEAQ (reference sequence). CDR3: CASSPDRGVYEQYF. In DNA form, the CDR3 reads TGTGCCAGCAGCCCCGACAGGGGGGTGTACGAGCAGTACTTC.